This passage covers 27 T cell receptor beta chains from one sample sequenced in a study of PD-1 blockade in classical Hodgkin lymphoma. Time point denoted: cycle 4 day 1 (C4D1), after 6 weeks of nivolumab. Each patient's relapse followed autologous stem cell transplantation, and brentuximab vedotin exposure varied. Purification of CD4+ T cells from thawed PBMCs was achieved by magnetic negative selection. Only in-frame clones appear in the TCRdb table, and some are missing; sequencing was by immunoSEQ multiplex PCR. The sample holds 30,000 to 35,000 clones; 80% to 90% are singletons and the top ten take approximately 0.81%. The sequencing here drew on CD4+ T cells from blood, taken before the fourth cycle of nivolumab. The receptors here all came from a human donor with classical Hodgkin lymphoma.

This chain joins TRBV5-8 and TRBJ1-5; D unclear. Germline values: CDR1 SGHTS, CDR2 YDEGEE. The CDR3 length is 13 residues. V lost 1 base and J 3 bases, leaving 5 bases between the germline ends. CDR3 nucleotides: TGTGCCAGCAGCTTGCCGTACAATCAGCCCCAGCATTTT. It codes for CASSLPYNQPQHF.

In nucleotides, the CDR3 is TGTGCCAGCAGCGTAGGTGACAGAGCCTACGAGCAGTACTTC. It codes for CASSVGDRAYEQYF. This chain connects TRBV9 to TRBJ2-7; perhaps TRBD1 as D (5 bases). This CDR3 spans 14 amino acids. V gave up 0 bases and J gave up 2 bases, with 9 bases separating them. Germline-derived CDR1 and CDR2 are SGDLS and YYNGEE. The full variable domain, with the rest looked up from reference TRBV9 and TRBJ2-7, is DSGVTQTPKHLITATGQRVTLRCSPRSGDLSVYWYQQSLDQGLQFLIQYYNGEERAKGNILERFSAQQFPDLHSELNLSSLELGDSALYFCASSVGDRAYEQYFGPGTRLTVT.

The rearrangement links TRBV18 to TRBJ1-2; D gene unclear. This CDR3 contains 15 residues. The ends were cut back, 3 bases at V and 0 bases at J, with 11 bases in the middle. Germline assignment: CDR1 KGHSH and CDR2 LQKENI. The CDR3 coding sequence is TGTGCCAGCTCACCTCTACCCCGAGCTAACTATGGCTACACCTTC. Protein sequence: CASSPLPRANYGYTF. Based on the CDR3 plus reference TRBV18 and TRBJ1-2, the full variable domain is NAGVMQNPRHLVRRRGQEARLRCSPMKGHSHVYWYRQLPEEGLKFMVYLQKENIIDESGMPKERFSAEFPKEGPSILRIQQVVRGDSAAYFCASSPLPRANYGYTFGSGTRLTVV.

This chain uses TRBV5-6 with TRBJ2-7; TRBD1 agrees at 8 bases. CDR1 and CDR2 from the germline V gene are SGHDT and YYEEEE. The J segment lost 2 bases and the V segment lost 2 bases, leaving 6 bases of the junction unmatched. The CDR3 spans 15 residues. CDR3 sequence reads: CASSFTGGYPYEQYF. CDR3 nucleotide sequence: TGTGCCAGCAGCTTTACAGGGGGTTACCCCTACGAGCAGTACTTC. Using reference TRBV5-6 and TRBJ2-7 for the parts outside the CDR3, the full variable domain is DAGVTQSPTHLIKTRGQQVTLRCSPKSGHDTVSWYQQALGQGPQFIFQYYEEEERQRGNFPDRFSGHQFPNYSSELNVNALLLGDSALYLCASSFTGGYPYEQYFGPGTRLTVT.

The rearrangement links TRBV28 to TRBJ1-2, with TRBD1 as a possible D gene (6 bases). This CDR3 comprises 16 residues. V was shortened by 7 bases and J by 1 base, with 19 bases between the two germline ends. Germline CDR1 and CDR2: MDHEN and SYDVKM. As DNA, the CDR3 is TGTGCCAGCATCTTAATCGGACAGCCCGATAACTATGGCTACACCTTC. This translates into CASILIGQPDNYGYTF.

The genes are TRBV5-1 and TRBJ1-2; D is possibly TRBD1 (6 bases). The length of the CDR3 is 14 residues. The germline V gene encodes CDR1 SGHRS and CDR2 YFSETQ. V lost 5 bases and J lost 5, with 16 bases in between. DNA for the CDR3: TGCGCCAGCAGGTCAGGGGATAGGGAGTATGGCTACACCTTC. Its protein is CASRSGDREYGYTF.

V is TRBV6-5 and J is TRBJ1-2; D is possibly TRBD1 (5 bases). The V gene lost 2 bases and the J gene lost 4 bases, with 14 bases spanning the gap. Germline V lookup: CDR1 MNHEY, CDR2 SVGAGI. This CDR3 comprises 15 residues. The CDR3 DNA follows: TGTGCCAGCAGTTACGGGCAGGGCATCTTCTATGGCTACACCTTC. It is translated as CASSYGQGIFYGYTF.

J is TRBJ2-5 and V is TRBV7-6; the D call may be TRBD1 or TRBD2 (5 bases each). Germline V gene data show CDR1 as SGHVS and CDR2 as FNYEAQ. The CDR3 has 15 residues. V was trimmed by 1 base and J by 5 bases, leaving 14 bases between them. The CDR3 reads CASSLVTGTGETQYF. CDR3 coding DNA: TGTGCCAGCAGCTTAGTGACGGGGACCGGGGAGACCCAGTACTTC.

The CDR3, as DNA: TGTGCCAGCAGCCCTCAGACAGGGAACACTGAAGCTTTCTTT. It encodes CASSPQTGNTEAFF. The chain recombines TRBV7-9 with TRBJ1-1, with D possibly being TRBD1 (6 bases). Germline assignment: CDR1 SEHNR and CDR2 FQNEAQ (reference sequence). The V and J ends lost 5 bases and 1 base respectively, with 11 bases between them. The CDR3 has 14 amino acids.

The V gene is TRBV9, the J gene TRBJ2-7, with 8 bases fitting TRBD1. Trimming took 5 bases from V and 3 from J; bases not matched to a gene: 7. Germline lookup yields CDR1 SGDLS and CDR2 YYNGEE. The CDR3 consists of 14 residues. Written as DNA, the CDR3 is TGTGCCAGCAGTACAGGGGGGTTCCTCTACGAGCAGTACTTC. Protein sequence: CASSTGGFLYEQYF.

This chain joins TRBV5-6 and TRBJ2-3, with 8 bases aligning to TRBD1. CDR3 size: 17 residues. CDR1 and CDR2 (germline): SGHDT, YYEEEE. Trimming removed 0 bases from V and 1 base from J; junction bases left unmatched: 7. CDR3 nucleotides: TGTGCCAGCAGCTTGGTTGTGGGCAGGGGGCGCACAGATACGCAGTATTTT. Protein product: CASSLVVGRGRTDTQYF.

The chain uses TRBV9 and TRBJ2-3; D tentatively reads TRBD1 or TRBD2 (5 bases each). This CDR3 has 15 amino acids. V dropped 0 bases and J dropped 4 bases, with 12 bases sitting between them. CDR1 is SGDLS, CDR2 YYNGEE, per germline. This chain's CDR3 is CASSVASGLADTQYF. CDR3 sequence (DNA): TGTGCCAGCAGCGTAGCTTCGGGGCTTGCAGATACGCAGTATTTT. Variable domain in full (rest from reference TRBV9 and TRBJ2-3): DSGVTQTPKHLITATGQRVTLRCSPRSGDLSVYWYQQSLDQGLQFLIQYYNGEERAKGNILERFSAQQFPDLHSELNLSSLELGDSALYFCASSVASGLADTQYFGPGTRLTVL.

The chain is built from TRBV7-9 and TRBJ2-7, with D hard to call. Germline CDR1 and CDR2: SEHNR and FQNEAQ (reference sequence). The length of the CDR3 is 14 residues. Trimming took 1 base from V and 3 from J, leaving 10 bases between them. Written as DNA, the CDR3 is TGTGCCAGCAGCTTAGAGCCCCCGGGCTACGAGCAGTACTTC. This codes for CASSLEPPGYEQYF.

The chain is built from TRBV7-2 and TRBJ2-5; TRBD2 aligns across 12 bases. V shed 4 bases, J shed 5 bases, and the junction held 8 bases outside the gene matches. Per the germline V gene, CDR1 is SGHTA and CDR2 is FQGNSA. The length of the CDR3 is 16 residues. CDR3 residues: CASSYQTSGGRETQYF. In DNA form, the CDR3 reads TGTGCCAGCAGCTACCAGACTAGCGGGGGTCGCGAGACCCAGTACTTC. Drawing the rest from reference TRBV7-2 and TRBJ2-5, the complete variable domain is GAGVSQSPSNKVTEKGKDVELRCDPISGHTALYWYRQSLGQGLEFLIYFQGNSAPDKSGLPSDRFSAERTGGSVSTLTIQRTQQEDSAVYLCASSYQTSGGRETQYFGPGTRLLVL.

This clone was observed a few times. The V and J genes are TRBV15 and TRBJ1-6, with 7 bases identical to TRBD1. Germline assignment: CDR1 LNHNV and CDR2 YYDKDF (reference sequence). V was pared by 4 bases and J by 5 bases, with 2 bases of the junction left unmatched. The CDR3 runs 14 residues. The CDR3 bases are TGTGCCACCAGCATAGGGACAGATAATTCACCCCTCCACTTT. It specifies CATSIGTDNSPLHF. The full variable domain, in which reference TRBV15 and TRBJ1-6 provide the parts outside the CDR3, is DAMVIQNPRYQVTQFGKPVTLSCSQTLNHNVMYWYQQKSSQAPKLLFHYYDKDFNNEADTPDNFQSRRPNTSFCFLDIRSPGLGDTAMYLCATSIGTDNSPLHFGNGTRLTVT.

The chain joins TRBV28 to TRBJ2-2; no clear D gene. Germline CDR1 is MDHEN and CDR2 is SYDVKM. V was clipped by 3 bases and J by 5 bases, with 13 bases between them. The CDR3 is 15 amino acids. CDR3 bases: TGTGCCAGCAGTTTTCTTCGGGCCCGAACCGGGGAGCTGTTTTTT. Protein: CASSFLRARTGELFF.

This rearrangement joins TRBV5-1 to TRBJ2-7; perhaps TRBD1 as D (5 bases). This CDR3 is built from 16 residues. The germline V gene has CDR1 SGHRS and CDR2 YFSETQ. Trimming took off 2 bases at V and 0 bases at J, with 15 bases between the two ends. The CDR3 is CASSFRTGPTSYEQYF. CDR3 sequence (DNA): TGCGCCAGCAGCTTTCGTACAGGACCAACCTCCTACGAGCAGTACTTC. The full variable domain, in which reference TRBV5-1 and TRBJ2-7 provide the parts outside the CDR3, is KAGVTQTPRYLIKTRGQQVTLSCSPISGHRSVSWYQQTPGQGLQFLFEYFSETQRNKGNFPGRFSGRQFSNSRSEMNVSTLELGDSALYLCASSFRTGPTSYEQYFGPGTRLTVT.

This clone was seen a single time. The rearrangement joins TRBV5-1 to TRBJ2-7, with a possible D match to TRBD1 (6 bases). Trimming stripped 0 bases from V and 4 bases from J, with 14 bases between. This CDR3 region has 15 residues. Per the germline V gene, CDR1 is SGHRS and CDR2 is YFSETQ. This CDR3 is CASSLGAGATYEQYF. CDR3 DNA: TGCGCCAGCAGCTTGGGGGCAGGGGCCACATACGAGCAGTACTTC.

V gene TRBV29-1 combines with J gene TRBJ1-5; D gene uncertain. The CDR3 sequence is 15 residues long. Germline V gene lookup returns CDR1 SQVTM and CDR2 ANQGSEA. CDR3 protein: CIHLNPESSNQPQHF. The DNA of the CDR3 is TGCATCCATTTAAATCCCGAATCTAGCAATCAGCCCCAGCATTTT. The full variable domain, with the rest looked up from reference TRBV29-1 and TRBJ1-5, is SAVISQKPSRDICQRGTSLTIQCQVDSQVTMMFWYRQQPGQSLTLIATANQGSEATYESGFVIDKFPISRPNLTFSTLTVSNMSPEDSSIYLCIHLNPESSNQPQHFGDGTRLSIL.

This clone was seen a few times. V is TRBV4-2 and J is TRBJ1-2, with 9 bases aligning to TRBD1. Germline assignment: CDR1 LGHNA and CDR2 YNFKEQ. After removal of 1 base from V and 10 bases from J, the junction contained 7 bases not matched to a gene. The CDR3 loop spans 14 amino acids. The CDR3 protein is CASSQGSGTGFYTF. DNA for the CDR3: TGTGCCAGCAGCCAAGGATCCGGGACAGGGTTCTACACCTTC.

The chain uses TRBV5-1 and TRBJ2-7, with TRBD1 identical over 9 bases. The CDR3 loop spans 19 amino acids. The V and J ends lost 1 base and 0 bases, in that order; junction bases with no gene match: 14. Per germline, CDR1 SGHRS and CDR2 YFSETQ. CDR3 protein: CASSLTGGGDFFRSYEQYF. Here the CDR3 DNA reads TGCGCCAGCAGCTTGACAGGGGGCGGCGATTTTTTCCGCTCCTACGAGCAGTACTTC.

This chain connects TRBV4-3 to TRBJ2-1, with 7 positions matching TRBD1. After removal of 0 bases from V and 14 bases from J, the junction contained 7 bases not matched to a gene. From germline, CDR1 is LGHNA and CDR2 YSLEER. CDR3 size: 13 residues. Written as DNA, the CDR3 is TGCGCCAGCAGCCAAGATCAGGGGACAGTGGAGTTCTTC. Protein: CASSQDQGTVEFF.

The chain recombines TRBV30 with TRBJ2-1; 7 nucleotides align to TRBD1. The V and J ends lost 8 bases and 2 bases, in that order; junction bases with no gene match: 9. The CDR3 length is 14 residues. CDR1 and CDR2 from the germline V gene are GTSNPN and SVGIG (reference sequence). CDR3 DNA sequence: TGTGCCGCCTCCAGGGACAGACCCTACAATGAGCAGTTCTTC. It translates to CAASRDRPYNEQFF.

This chain connects TRBV19 to TRBJ2-1; D unclear. V was clipped by 7 bases and J by 4 bases, with 11 bases between them. CDR1 and CDR2 from the germline V gene are LNHDA and SQIVND (reference sequence). CDR3 size: 13 residues. Here the CDR3 reads CASNPDRYNEQFF. DNA for the CDR3: TGTGCCAGTAATCCAGACCGTTACAATGAGCAGTTCTTC. The full variable domain, its missing parts supplied by reference TRBV19 and TRBJ2-1, is DGGITQSPKYLFRKEGQNVTLSCEQNLNHDAMYWYRQDPGQGLRLIYYSQIVNDFQKGDIAEGYSVSREKKESFPLTVTSAQKNPTAFYLCASNPDRYNEQFFGPGTRLTVL.

The chain employs TRBV9 and TRBJ1-2; D is possibly TRBD1 (6 bases). V gave up 0 bases and J gave up 3 bases, with 9 bases separating them. Germline V gene sequence: CDR1 SGDLS, CDR2 YYNGEE. The CDR3 loop spans 14 amino acids. CDR3 sequence: CASSVEGGHYGYTF. The CDR3 DNA reads TGTGCCAGCAGCGTAGAGGGGGGGCACTATGGCTACACCTTC. Full variable domain (missing parts from reference TRBV9 and TRBJ1-2): DSGVTQTPKHLITATGQRVTLRCSPRSGDLSVYWYQQSLDQGLQFLIQYYNGEERAKGNILERFSAQQFPDLHSELNLSSLELGDSALYFCASSVEGGHYGYTFGSGTRLTVV.

This chain joins TRBV6-6 and TRBJ2-5; D might be TRBD1 or TRBD2, each matching 5 bases. The CDR3 loop spans 14 amino acids. Germline CDR1 and CDR2: MNHNY and SVGAGI (reference sequence). Trimming removed 7 bases from V and 5 bases from J, with 17 bases in between. The CDR3 DNA is TGTGCCAGCACCCTTTCGGCGTGGGGGGAGACCCAGTACTTC. This codes for CASTLSAWGETQYF.

V gene TRBV5-1 combines with J gene TRBJ1-1; no definite D call. The CDR3 length is 13 residues. Germline assignment: CDR1 SGHRS and CDR2 YFSETQ. With 1 base removed from V and 1 base from J, the gap between germline ends came to 5 bases. This CDR3 reads CASSLMENTEAFF. The CDR3 DNA is TGCGCCAGCAGCTTGATGGAGAACACTGAAGCTTTCTTT.